This T cell receptor (beta chain) stems from a study of T cell clonotyping in hematopoietic cell transplantation. Concerning this clone: Its antigen is as yet unknown.

TCRdb's copy holds only in-frame clones and misses some; the assay was immunoSEQ multiplex PCR. The sample includes 25,000 to 35,000 clones, 85% to 95% of them seen just once. Time point given: recipient sample about 28 days before transplant, after cytoreduction. Recipient blood drawn about 28 days pretransplant and days 30, 100, 180 after. Study-wide results and limits: Recipient TCR diversity dropped after transplant; expanded clonotypes rose from day 30 to 180.

The CDR3 extends over 13 amino acids. Germline CDR1 is MNHNS and CDR2 is SASEGT. Trimming cost V 4 bases and J 0 bases, with 6 bases left between them. Source: peripheral blood mononuclear cells, taken before stem cell transplant. The chain is built from TRBV6-1 and TRBJ1-1; D remains unclear. The clonotype comes from a man in his forties or fifties with acute myeloid leukemia. Some clones in this sample may be carry-over from other donors' samples. The CDR3 region has the DNA TGTGCCAGCAGTGTCCGGATGAACACTGAAGCTTTCTTT. Translating it yields CASSVRMNTEAFF.